This T cell receptor beta chain is drawn from a study of vaccination and CD4 T cells after COVID-19. Scientists ran DNA taken from cultured CD4+ T cells through the Oncomine TCR Beta short-read assay for sequencing. TCRdb itself ran the PCR reads through MiXCR, one entry per CDR3 protein. Of fewer than 20,000 distinct CDR3 sequences in the sample, less than 65% were seen once. Treatment specified: roughly 10-day PBMC culture with coronavirus spike peptide pools or control peptides (ViraFEST assay). Dates of positive PCR ran from March to December 2020, before US Alpha, Beta and Delta variants. Concerning this clonotype itself: Its target is not known.

General study results and limits: A nonsignificant rise from roughly 21 to 40 was seen in the median number of SARS-CoV-2-reactive clonotypes. Convalescent patients had a median 86.3% of post-vaccine SARS-CoV-2-reactive clones that were detected only after vaccination, not before it.

V trimming: 4 bases; J trimming: 5 bases; junction bases outside the gene matches: 7. Germline CDR1 is MNHEY and CDR2 is SMNVEV (reference sequence). The CDR3 runs 14 residues. This TCR was sampled from a human donor who had recovered from COVID-19. Source material: CD4+ T cells from blood, cultured in vitro. The genes are TRBV27 and TRBJ2-7, with TRBD1 identical over 8 bases. CDR3 in amino acids: CASSSPGQGDEQYF. In DNA form, the CDR3 reads TGTGCCAGCAGTTCCCCCGGACAGGGCGACGAGCAGTACTTC.